These 10 T cell receptor beta chains were sequenced from one sample in a study of blood T cell repertoires in COVID-19. Clones were sequenced by immunoSEQ multiplex PCR, and TCRdb holds only the in-frame ones, with some missing. The table lists over 65,000 clones, 85% to 90% of them singletons, with around 1.2% in the top ten. Material: peripheral blood. All receptors derive from a woman between 55 and 75 years old with acute or convalescent COVID-19.

This CDR3 reads CASSRRGRRGQDTGELFF. The CDR3 coding sequence is TGTGCCAGCAGTCGAAGGGGGCGCAGGGGGCAGGACACCGGGGAGCTGTTTTTT. J is TRBJ2-2 and V is TRBV6-6; 8 bases are a match to TRBD1. V lost 5 bases to trimming and J lost 3 bases; unmatched junction nucleotides: 14. Germline loops: CDR1 MNHNY, CDR2 SVGAGI (reference sequence). This CDR3 comprises 18 residues.

The V gene is TRBV9, the J gene TRBJ1-1, with D unresolved. V shed 3 bases and J shed 5 bases, with 17 bases lying between them. The germline V gene has CDR1 SGDLS and CDR2 YYNGEE. The CDR3 contains 15 residues. CDR3 loop: CASSARLSETTEAFF. In DNA, the CDR3 is TGTGCCAGCAGCGCCCGACTGTCAGAAACGACTGAAGCTTTCTTT.

The CDR3 here is CASSRGTTDTQYF. The CDR3 coding sequence is TGTGCCAGCAGCCGGGGGACCACAGATACGCAGTATTTT. The chain has TRBV12-3 or TRBV12-4 and TRBJ2-3; possibly TRBD2 for D (6 bases). The length of the CDR3 is 13 residues. The V gene lost 6 bases and the J gene lost 2 bases, with 9 bases spanning the gap.

The chain employs TRBV19 and TRBJ2-1; 7 positions match TRBD2. V lost 1 base to trimming and J lost 0 bases; unmatched junction nucleotides: 3. The CDR3 is 16 amino acids. Germline-derived CDR1 and CDR2 are LNHDA and SQIVND (reference sequence). CDR3: CASSIVRGSSYNEQFF. The DNA for the CDR3 is TGTGCCAGTAGTATAGTACGCGGGAGCTCCTACAATGAGCAGTTCTTC.

This chain joins TRBV25-1 and TRBJ2-5; TRBD1 agrees at 8 bases. The CDR3 is made up of 17 amino acids. V lost 3 bases and J lost 2; bases outside the gene matches: 11. CDR1 and CDR2 (germline): MGHDK, SYGVNS. The CDR3 loop is CASSEPPDRGPQETQYF. CDR3 coding DNA: TGTGCCAGCAGTGAGCCCCCCGACAGGGGCCCACAAGAGACCCAGTACTTC.

The chain carries TRBV7-9 and TRBJ2-4; possibly TRBD2 for D (6 bases). The CDR3 sequence is 14 residues long. V was cut by 4 bases and J by 3 bases, with 10 bases left in between. Looked up from germline, CDR1 is SEHNR and CDR2 is FQNEAQ (reference sequence). CDR3 protein: CASSSWGVKNIQYF. The CDR3 nucleotides are TGTGCCAGCAGCTCGTGGGGGGTCAAAAACATTCAGTACTTC.

The J gene is TRBJ2-7, the V gene TRBV7-9; the D gene is possibly TRBD2 (5 bases). Per germline, CDR1 SEHNR and CDR2 FQNEAQ (reference sequence). The CDR3 sequence is 13 residues long. V was shortened by 8 bases and J by 7 bases, with 18 bases between the two germline ends. The CDR3: CASSLEGLSEQYV. CDR3 sequence (DNA): TGTGCCAGCTCCCTAGAGGGTCTGAGTGAGCAGTACGTC.

The chain is built from TRBV4-2 and TRBJ2-1; no definite D call. The CDR3 has 12 residues. The germline gives CDR1 LGHNA, CDR2 YNFKEQ. V was clipped by 4 bases and J by 10 bases, with 11 bases between them. The CDR3 spells CASSPSGREQFF. The CDR3 nucleotides are TGTGCCAGCAGCCCCAGTGGCAGGGAGCAGTTCTTC.

This clone was observed a handful of times. The rearrangement links TRBV11-2 to TRBJ2-7, with D perhaps matching TRBD2 (5 bases). The germline gives CDR1 SGHAT, CDR2 FQNNGV. The CDR3 runs 13 residues. With 5 bases removed from V and 3 bases from J, the gap between germline ends came to 11 bases. The chain's CDR3 is CASSPEDFYEQYV. For the CDR3, the DNA is TGTGCCAGCAGCCCCGAGGACTTCTACGAGCAGTACGTC.

The chain carries TRBV29-1 and TRBJ1-6; 8 nucleotides align to TRBD1. This CDR3 spans 16 amino acids. The junction had 3 bases not matched to a gene; V was cut back by 0 bases and J by 2 bases. Germline-derived CDR1 and CDR2 are SQVTM and ANQGSEA. The CDR3 bases are TGCAGCGTTGAAGACAGGGGGCTGACCTATAATTCACCCCTCCACTTT. Translated, it gives CSVEDRGLTYNSPLHF.